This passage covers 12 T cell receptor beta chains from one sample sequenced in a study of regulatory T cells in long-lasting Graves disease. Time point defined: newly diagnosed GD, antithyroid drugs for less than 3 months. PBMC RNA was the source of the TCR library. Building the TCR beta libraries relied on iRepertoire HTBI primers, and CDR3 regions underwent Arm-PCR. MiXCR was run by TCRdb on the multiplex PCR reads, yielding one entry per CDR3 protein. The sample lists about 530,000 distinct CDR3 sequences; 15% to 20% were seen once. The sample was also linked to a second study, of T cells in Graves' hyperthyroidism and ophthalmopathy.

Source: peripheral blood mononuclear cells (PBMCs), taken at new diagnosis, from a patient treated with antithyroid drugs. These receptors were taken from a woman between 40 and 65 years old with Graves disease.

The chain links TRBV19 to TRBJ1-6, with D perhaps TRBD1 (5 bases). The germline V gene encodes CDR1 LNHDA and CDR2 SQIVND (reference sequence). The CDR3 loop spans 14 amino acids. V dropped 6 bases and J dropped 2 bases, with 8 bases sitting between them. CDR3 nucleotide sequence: TGTGCCAGTAGAGGGGCGGCCTATAATTCACCCCTCCACTTT. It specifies CASRGAAYNSPLHF.

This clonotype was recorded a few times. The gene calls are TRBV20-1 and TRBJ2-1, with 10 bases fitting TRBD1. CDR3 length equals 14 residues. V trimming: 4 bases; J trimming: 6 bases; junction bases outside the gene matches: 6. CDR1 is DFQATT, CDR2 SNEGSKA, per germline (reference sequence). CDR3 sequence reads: CSATPGQGSNEQFF. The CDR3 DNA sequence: TGCAGTGCTACACCGGGACAGGGGTCCAATGAGCAGTTCTTC.

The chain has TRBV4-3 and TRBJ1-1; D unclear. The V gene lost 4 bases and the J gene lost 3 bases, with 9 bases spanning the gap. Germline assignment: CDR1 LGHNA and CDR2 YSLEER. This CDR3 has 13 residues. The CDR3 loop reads CASSRNVYTEAFF. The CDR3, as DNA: TGCGCCAGCAGCCGAAATGTGTACACTGAAGCTTTCTTT.

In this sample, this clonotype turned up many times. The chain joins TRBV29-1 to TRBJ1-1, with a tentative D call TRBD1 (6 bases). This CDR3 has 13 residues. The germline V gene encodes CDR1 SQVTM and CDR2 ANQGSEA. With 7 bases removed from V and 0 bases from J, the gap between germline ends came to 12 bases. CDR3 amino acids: CSGSGHLNTEAFF. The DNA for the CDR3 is TGCAGCGGATCGGGACATCTGAACACTGAAGCTTTCTTT. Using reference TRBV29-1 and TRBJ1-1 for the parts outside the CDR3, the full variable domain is SAVISQKPSRDICQRGTSLTIQCQVDSQVTMMFWYRQQPGQSLTLIATANQGSEATYESGFVIDKFPISRPNLTFSTLTVSNMSPEDSSIYLCSGSGHLNTEAFFGQGTRLTVV.

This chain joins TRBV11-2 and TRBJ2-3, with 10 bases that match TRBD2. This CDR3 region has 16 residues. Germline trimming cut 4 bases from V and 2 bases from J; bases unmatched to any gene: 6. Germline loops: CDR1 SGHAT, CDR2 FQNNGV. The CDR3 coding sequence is TGTGCCAGCAGCTCGCGGACTAGCGGATACACAGATACGCAGTATTTT. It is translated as CASSSRTSGYTDTQYF.

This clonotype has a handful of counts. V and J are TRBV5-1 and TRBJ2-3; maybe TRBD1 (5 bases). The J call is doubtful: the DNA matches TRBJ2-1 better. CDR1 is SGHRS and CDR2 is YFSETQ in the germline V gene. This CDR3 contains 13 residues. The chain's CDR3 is CASSLDLSTGQFF. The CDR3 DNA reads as TGCGCCAGCAGCTTGGATTTAAGTACAGGGCAGTTCTTC.

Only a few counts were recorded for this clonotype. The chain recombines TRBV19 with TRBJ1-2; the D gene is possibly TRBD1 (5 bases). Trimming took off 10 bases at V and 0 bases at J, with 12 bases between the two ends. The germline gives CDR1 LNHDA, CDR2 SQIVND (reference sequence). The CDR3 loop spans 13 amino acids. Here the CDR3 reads CATLDSSNYGYTF. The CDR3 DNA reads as TGTGCCACCCTAGACAGCTCTAACTATGGCTACACCTTC. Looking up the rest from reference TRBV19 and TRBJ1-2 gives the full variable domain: DGGITQSPKYLFRKEGQNVTLSCEQNLNHDAMYWYRQDPGQGLRLIYYSQIVNDFQKGDIAEGYSVSREKKESFPLTVTSAQKNPTAFYLCATLDSSNYGYTFGSGTRLTVV.

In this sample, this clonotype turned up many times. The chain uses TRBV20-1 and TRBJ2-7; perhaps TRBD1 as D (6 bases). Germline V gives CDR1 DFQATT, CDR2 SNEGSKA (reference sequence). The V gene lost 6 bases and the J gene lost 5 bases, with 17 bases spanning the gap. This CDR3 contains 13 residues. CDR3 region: CSAPGGLGHEQYF. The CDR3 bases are TGCAGTGCCCCTGGGGGCCTAGGCCACGAGCAGTACTTC.

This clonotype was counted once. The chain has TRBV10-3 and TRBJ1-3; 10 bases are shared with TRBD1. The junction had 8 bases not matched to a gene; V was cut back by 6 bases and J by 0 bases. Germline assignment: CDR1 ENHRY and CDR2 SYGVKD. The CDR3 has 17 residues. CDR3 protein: CAISPGTGEFSGNTIYF. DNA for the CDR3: TGTGCCATCAGCCCTGGGACAGGGGAATTCTCTGGAAACACCATATATTTT.

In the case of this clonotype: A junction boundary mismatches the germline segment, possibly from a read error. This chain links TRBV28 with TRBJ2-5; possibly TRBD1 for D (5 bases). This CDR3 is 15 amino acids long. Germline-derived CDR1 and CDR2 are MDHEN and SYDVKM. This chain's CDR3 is CANSSPAGMRETQYF. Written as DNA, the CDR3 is TGTGCCAACAGTTCGCCCGCAGGGATGAGAGAGACCCAGTACTTC. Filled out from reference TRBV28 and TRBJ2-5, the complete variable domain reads DVKVTQSSRYLVKRTGEKVFLECVQDMDHENMFWYRQDPGLGLRLIYFSYDVKMKEKGDIPEGYSVSREKKERFSLILESASTNQTSMYLCANSSPAGMRETQYFGPGTRLLVL.

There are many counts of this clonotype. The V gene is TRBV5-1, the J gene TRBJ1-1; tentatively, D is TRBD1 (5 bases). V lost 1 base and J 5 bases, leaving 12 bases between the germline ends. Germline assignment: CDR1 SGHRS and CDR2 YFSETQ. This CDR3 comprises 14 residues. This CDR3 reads CASSLRQGLTEAFF. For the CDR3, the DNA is TGCGCCAGCAGCTTGCGGCAGGGTCTGACTGAAGCTTTCTTT.

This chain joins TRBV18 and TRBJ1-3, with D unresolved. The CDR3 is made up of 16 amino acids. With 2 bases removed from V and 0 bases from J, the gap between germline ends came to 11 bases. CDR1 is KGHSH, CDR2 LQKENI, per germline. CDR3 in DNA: TGTGCCAGCTCACCATCCGACCTAACCTCTGGAAACACCATATATTTT. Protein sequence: CASSPSDLTSGNTIYF.